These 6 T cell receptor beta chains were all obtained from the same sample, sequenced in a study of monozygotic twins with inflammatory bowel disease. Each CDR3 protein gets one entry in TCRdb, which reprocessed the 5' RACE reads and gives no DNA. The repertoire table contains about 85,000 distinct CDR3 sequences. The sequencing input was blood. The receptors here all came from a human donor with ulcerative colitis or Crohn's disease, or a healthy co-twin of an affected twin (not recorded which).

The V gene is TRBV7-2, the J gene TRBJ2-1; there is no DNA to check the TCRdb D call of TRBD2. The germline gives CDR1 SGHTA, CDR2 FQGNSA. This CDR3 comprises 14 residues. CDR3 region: CASRAQEGYNEQFF.

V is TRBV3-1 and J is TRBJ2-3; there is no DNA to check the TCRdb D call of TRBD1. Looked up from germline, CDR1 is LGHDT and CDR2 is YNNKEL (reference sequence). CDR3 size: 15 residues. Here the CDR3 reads CASSQLGGGTDTQYF.

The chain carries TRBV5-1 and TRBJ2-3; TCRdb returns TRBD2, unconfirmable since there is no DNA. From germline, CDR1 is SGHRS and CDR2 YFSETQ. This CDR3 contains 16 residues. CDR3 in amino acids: CASRPLAGGLTDTQYF. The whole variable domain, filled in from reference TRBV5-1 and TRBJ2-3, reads KAGVTQTPRYLIKTRGQQVTLSCSPISGHRSVSWYQQTPGQGLQFLFEYFSETQRNKGNFPGRFSGRQFSNSRSEMNVSTLELGDSALYLCASRPLAGGLTDTQYFGPGTRLTVL.

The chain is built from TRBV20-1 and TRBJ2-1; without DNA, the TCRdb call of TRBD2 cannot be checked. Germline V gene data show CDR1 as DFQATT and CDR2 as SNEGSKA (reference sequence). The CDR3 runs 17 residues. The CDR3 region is CSAPSRPSGDFSLEQFF.

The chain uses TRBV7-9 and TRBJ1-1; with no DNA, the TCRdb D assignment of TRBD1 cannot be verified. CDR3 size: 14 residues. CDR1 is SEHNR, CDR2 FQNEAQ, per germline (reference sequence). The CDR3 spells CASSSVGGQNEAFF.

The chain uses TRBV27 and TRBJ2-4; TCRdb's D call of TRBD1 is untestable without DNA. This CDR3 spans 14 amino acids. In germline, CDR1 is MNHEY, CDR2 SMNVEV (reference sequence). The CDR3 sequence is CASSTGGVQGMQYF.